This T cell receptor beta chain was captured in a study of OX40 agonist ivuxolimab in advanced cancers. Study observations and caveats: It was not determined which antigens were specifically recognized by the peripheral T cells that had undergone clonal expansion.

Using immunoSEQ multiplex PCR, the repertoire was profiled, and TCRdb retains in-frame clones only, with some absent. The sample shows more than 40,000 clones, roughly nine tenths of them seen only once. Concerning this clone itself: What it binds is unknown.

Germline-derived CDR1 and CDR2 are MDHEN and SYDVKM. CDR3 length: 16 amino acids. J gave up 6 bases and V 2 bases, and 6 bases lay outside the gene matches. This rearrangement joins TRBV28 to TRBJ2-2, with TRBD1 matching 10 bases. The sequencing here drew on CD4+ or CD8+ T cells sorted from blood, taken in a trial of the OX40 agonist ivuxolimab. The clonotype originates from an adult with an advanced solid tumor such as melanoma, head and neck, liver or kidney cancer. CDR3 in amino acids: CASSLTGTGAAGELFF. As DNA, the CDR3 is TGTGCCAGCAGTTTAACCGGGACAGGGGCCGCCGGGGAGCTGTTTTTT. The entire variable domain, with the rest obtained from reference TRBV28 and TRBJ2-2, is as follows: DVKVTQSSRYLVKRTGEKVFLECVQDMDHENMFWYRQDPGLGLRLIYFSYDVKMKEKGDIPEGYSVSREKKERFSLILESASTNQTSMYLCASSLTGTGAAGELFFGEGSRLTVL.